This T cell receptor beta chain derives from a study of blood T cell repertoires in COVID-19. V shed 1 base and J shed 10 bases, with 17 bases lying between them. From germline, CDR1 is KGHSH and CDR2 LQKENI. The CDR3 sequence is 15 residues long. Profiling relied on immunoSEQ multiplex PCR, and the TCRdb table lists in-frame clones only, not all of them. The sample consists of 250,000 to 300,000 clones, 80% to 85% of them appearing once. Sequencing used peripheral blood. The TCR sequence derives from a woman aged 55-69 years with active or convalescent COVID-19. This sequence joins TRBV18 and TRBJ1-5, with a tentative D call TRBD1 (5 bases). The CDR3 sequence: CASSPQETAGLPQHF. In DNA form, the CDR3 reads TGTGCCAGCTCACCACAAGAGACAGCGGGGCTTCCCCAGCATTTT.